The present T cell receptor (beta chain) was sequenced within a study of shared clonotypes between healthy human individuals. Study-wide points: Some naive CD4 clonotypes, roughly 5%, turned up in common across several donors.

In the case of this clone: The antigen is undetermined.

Deep was the level used in running the assay. This table comes from immunoSEQ multiplex PCR, and its TCRdb copy is limited to in-frame clones, with some not included. The sample shows 2 million to 2.5 million clones, 95% of them seen only once. This CDR3 has 17 residues. After removal of 0 bases from V and 3 bases from J, the junction contained 6 bases not matched to a gene. Germline V gene data show CDR1 as SGHRS and CDR2 as YFSETQ. This chain uses TRBV5-1 with TRBJ2-1; 10 positions agree with TRBD2. This receptor was obtained from a man in his late teens or twenties in good health. What was sequenced was naive CD4+ T cells sorted from blood. As for subset: CD45RA+ positively selected. The CDR3 here is CASSLAGRLAGYNEQFF. The CDR3 nucleotides read TGCGCCAGCAGCTTGGCAGGGCGACTAGCGGGCTACAATGAGCAGTTCTTC.